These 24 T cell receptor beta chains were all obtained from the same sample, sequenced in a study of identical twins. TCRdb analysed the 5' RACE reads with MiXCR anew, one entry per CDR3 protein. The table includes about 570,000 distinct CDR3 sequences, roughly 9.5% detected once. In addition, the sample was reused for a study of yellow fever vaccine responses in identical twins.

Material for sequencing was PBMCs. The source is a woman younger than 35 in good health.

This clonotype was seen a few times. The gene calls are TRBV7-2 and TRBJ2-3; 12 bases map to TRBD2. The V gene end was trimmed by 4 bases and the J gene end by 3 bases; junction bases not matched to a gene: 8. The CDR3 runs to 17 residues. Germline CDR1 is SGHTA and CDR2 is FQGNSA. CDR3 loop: CASSSRLAGVSTDTQYF. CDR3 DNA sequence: TGTGCCAGCAGCTCCCGACTAGCGGGAGTGAGTACAGATACGCAGTATTTT.

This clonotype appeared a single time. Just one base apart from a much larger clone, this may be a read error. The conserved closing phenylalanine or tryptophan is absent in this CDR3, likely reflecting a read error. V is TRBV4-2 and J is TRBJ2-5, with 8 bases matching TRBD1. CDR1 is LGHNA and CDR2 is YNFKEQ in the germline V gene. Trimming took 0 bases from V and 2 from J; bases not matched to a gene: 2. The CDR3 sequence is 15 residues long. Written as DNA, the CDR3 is TGTGCCAGCAGCCAAGATGGGACAGGACAAGAGACCCAGTACCTC. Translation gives CASSQDGTGQETQYL.

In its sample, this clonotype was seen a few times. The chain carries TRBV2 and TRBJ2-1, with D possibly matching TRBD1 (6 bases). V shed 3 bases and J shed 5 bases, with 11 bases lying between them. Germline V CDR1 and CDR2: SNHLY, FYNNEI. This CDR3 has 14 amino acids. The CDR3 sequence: CASSEGTGNNEQFF. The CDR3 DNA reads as TGTGCCAGCAGTGAGGGAACAGGGAACAATGAGCAGTTCTTC.

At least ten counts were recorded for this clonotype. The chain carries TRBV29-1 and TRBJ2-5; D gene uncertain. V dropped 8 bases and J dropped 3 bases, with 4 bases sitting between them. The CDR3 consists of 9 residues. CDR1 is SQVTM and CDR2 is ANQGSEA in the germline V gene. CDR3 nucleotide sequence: TGCAGCAACGAAGAGACCCAGTACTTC. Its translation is CSNEETQYF.

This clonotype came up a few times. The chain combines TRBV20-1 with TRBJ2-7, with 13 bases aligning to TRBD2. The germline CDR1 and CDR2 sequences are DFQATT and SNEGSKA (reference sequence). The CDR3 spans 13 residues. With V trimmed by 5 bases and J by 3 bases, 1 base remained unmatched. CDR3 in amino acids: CSAGTSGVYEQYF. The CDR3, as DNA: TGCAGTGCTGGGACTAGCGGGGTCTACGAGCAGTACTTC.

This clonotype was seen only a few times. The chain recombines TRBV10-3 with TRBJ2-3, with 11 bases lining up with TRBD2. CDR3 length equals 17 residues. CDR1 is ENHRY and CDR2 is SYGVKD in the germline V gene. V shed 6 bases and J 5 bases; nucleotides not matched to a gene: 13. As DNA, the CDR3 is TGTGCCATCAGGACGGATAGCGGGGGGGCCCGAGGAGATACGCAGTATTTT. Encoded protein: CAIRTDSGGARGDTQYF.

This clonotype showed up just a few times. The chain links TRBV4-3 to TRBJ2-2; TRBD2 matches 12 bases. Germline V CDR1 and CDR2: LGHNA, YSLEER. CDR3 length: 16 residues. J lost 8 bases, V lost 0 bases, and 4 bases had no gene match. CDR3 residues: CASSQDLAGGPGELFF. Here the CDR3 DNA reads TGCGCCAGCAGCCAAGATCTAGCGGGAGGGCCGGGGGAGCTGTTTTTT.

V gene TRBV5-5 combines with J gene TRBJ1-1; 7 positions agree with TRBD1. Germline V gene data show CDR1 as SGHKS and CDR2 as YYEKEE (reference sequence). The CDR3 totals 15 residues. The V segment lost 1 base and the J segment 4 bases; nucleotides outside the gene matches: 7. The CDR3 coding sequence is TGTGCCAGCAGCTTGATTGACAGGGAAGGCACTGAAGCTTTCTTT. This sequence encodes CASSLIDREGTEAFF.

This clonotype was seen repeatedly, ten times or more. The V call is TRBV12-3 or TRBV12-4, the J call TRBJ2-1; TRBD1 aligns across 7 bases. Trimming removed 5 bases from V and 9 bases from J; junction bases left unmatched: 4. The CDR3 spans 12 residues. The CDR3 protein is CASSPRTGEQFF. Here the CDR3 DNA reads TGTGCCAGCAGTCCAAGGACAGGTGAGCAGTTCTTC.

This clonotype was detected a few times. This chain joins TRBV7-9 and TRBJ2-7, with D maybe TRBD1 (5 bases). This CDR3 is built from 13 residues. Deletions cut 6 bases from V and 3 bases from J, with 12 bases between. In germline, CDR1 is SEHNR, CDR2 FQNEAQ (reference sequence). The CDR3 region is CASRETDGYEQYF. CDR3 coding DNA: TGTGCCAGCAGGGAGACAGACGGCTACGAGCAGTACTTC.

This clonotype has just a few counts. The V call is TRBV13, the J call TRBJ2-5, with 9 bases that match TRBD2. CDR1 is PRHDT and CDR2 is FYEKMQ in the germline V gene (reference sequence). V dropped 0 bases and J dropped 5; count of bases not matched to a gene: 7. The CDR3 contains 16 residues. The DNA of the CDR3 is TGTGCCAGCAGCTTAGGCCTAGCGGGGACCTCGGAGACCCAGTACTTC. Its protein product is CASSLGLAGTSETQYF.

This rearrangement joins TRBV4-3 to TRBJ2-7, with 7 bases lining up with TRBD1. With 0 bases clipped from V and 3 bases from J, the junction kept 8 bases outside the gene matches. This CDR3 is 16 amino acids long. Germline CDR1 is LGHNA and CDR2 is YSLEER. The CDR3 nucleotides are TGCGCCAGCAGCCAAGATCTTCCAGGGGGAAGCTACGAGCAGTACTTC. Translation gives CASSQDLPGGSYEQYF.

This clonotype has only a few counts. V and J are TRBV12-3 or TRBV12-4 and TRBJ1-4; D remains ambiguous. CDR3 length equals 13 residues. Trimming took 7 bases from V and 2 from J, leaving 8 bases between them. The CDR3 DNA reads TGTGCCAGCATGACACTTACTAATGAAAAACTGTTTTTT. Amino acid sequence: CASMTLTNEKLFF.

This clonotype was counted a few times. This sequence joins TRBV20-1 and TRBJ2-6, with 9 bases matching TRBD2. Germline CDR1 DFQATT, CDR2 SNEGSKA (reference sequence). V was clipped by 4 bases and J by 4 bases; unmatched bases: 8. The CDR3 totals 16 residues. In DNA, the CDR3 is TGCAGTGCTACTAGCGGGGCCGCAGGCGGGGCCAACGTCCTGACTTTC. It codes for CSATSGAAGGANVLTF.

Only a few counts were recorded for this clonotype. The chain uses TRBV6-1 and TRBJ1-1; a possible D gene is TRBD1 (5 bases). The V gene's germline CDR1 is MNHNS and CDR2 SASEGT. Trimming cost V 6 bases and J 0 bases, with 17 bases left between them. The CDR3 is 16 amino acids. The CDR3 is CASSPPITTVNTEAFF. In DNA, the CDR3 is TGTGCCAGCAGCCCCCCGATTACGACAGTGAACACTGAAGCTTTCTTT.

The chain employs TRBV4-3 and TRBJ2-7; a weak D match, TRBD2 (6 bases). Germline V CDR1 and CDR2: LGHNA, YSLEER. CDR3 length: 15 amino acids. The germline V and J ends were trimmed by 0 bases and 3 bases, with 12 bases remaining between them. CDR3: CASSQEKASDYEQYF. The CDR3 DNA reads TGCGCCAGCAGCCAAGAGAAGGCTAGCGACTACGAGCAGTACTTC.

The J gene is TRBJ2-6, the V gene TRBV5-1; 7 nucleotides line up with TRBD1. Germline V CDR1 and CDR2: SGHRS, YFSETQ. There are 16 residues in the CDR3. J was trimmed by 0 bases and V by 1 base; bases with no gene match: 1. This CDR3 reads CASSLRDSSGANVLTF. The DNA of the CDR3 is TGCGCCAGCAGCTTGAGGGACAGCTCTGGGGCCAACGTCCTGACTTTC.

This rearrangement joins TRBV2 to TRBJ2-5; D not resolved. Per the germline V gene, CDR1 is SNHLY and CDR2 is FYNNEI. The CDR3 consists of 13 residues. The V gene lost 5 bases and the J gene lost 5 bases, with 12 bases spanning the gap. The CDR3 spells CASSRLGVETQYF. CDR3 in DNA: TGTGCCAGCAGTCGACTTGGCGTTGAGACCCAGTACTTC.

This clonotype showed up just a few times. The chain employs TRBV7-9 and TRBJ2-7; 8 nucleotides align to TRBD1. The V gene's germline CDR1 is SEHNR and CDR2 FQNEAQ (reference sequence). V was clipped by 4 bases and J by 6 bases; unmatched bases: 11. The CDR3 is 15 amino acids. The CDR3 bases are TGTGCCAGCAGCTCAGGGTTAGGACAGGGAGTCGAGCAGTACTTC. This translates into CASSSGLGQGVEQYF.

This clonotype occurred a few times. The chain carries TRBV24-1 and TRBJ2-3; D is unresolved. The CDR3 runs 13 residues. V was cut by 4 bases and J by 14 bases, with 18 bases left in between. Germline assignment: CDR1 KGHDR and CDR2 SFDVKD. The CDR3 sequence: CATSDPSTPSAYF. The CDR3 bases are TGTGCCACCAGTGACCCTTCTACACCGTCGGCGTATTTT.

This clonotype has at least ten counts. In DNA, the CDR3 is TGCAGTGCAACCACAGGGGCCTCCTACGAGCAGTACTTC. This encodes CSATTGASYEQYF. V usage is TRBV20-1 and J usage is TRBJ2-7; 7 nucleotides agree with TRBD1. V shed 6 bases and J 0 bases; nucleotides not matched to a gene: 5. The CDR3 has 13 amino acids. Looked up from germline, CDR1 is DFQATT and CDR2 is SNEGSKA (reference sequence).

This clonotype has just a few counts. The CDR3 sequence is CASSGGTAAYEQYF. The CDR3 DNA sequence: TGTGCCAGCAGCGGTGGGACAGCCGCCTACGAGCAGTACTTC. This rearrangement joins TRBV7-6 to TRBJ2-7; TRBD1 aligns across 7 bases. The CDR3 extends over 14 amino acids. Per the germline V gene, CDR1 is SGHVS and CDR2 is FNYEAQ. Trimming took 5 bases from V and 2 from J; bases not matched to a gene: 6.

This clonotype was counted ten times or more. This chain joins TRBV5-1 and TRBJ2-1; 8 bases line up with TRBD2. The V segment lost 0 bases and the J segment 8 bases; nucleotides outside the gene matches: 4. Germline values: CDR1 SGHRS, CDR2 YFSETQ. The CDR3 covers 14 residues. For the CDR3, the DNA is TGCGCCAGCAGCTTGGGCCTAGCGGGTGATGAGCAGTTCTTC. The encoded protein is CASSLGLAGDEQFF.

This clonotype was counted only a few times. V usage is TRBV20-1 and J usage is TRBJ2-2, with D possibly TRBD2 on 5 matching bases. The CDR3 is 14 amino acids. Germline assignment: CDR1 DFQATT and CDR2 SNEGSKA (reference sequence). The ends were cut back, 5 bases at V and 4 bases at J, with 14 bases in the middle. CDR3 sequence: CSAYLLVGTGELFF. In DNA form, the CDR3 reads TGCAGTGCTTACTTACTAGTGGGCACCGGGGAGCTGTTTTTT.